Listed below are T cell receptor beta chains from one sample, sequenced in a study of blood T cell repertoires in COVID-19. TCRdb's table, derived via immunoSEQ multiplex PCR, lists solely in-frame clones and lacks some. The sample gives around 250,000 clones, around 83% of which show up once; over 1.5% is in the top ten. The material sequenced was peripheral blood. The receptor source for this set is a woman in her 40s who had recovered from COVID-19. CDR3s leave out the opening cysteine and the closing phenylalanine or tryptophan. A D gene is named only where the DNA matches it firmly.

v_gene	j_gene	d_gene	CDR3aa
TRBV13	TRBJ2-1	TRBD1	ASSTGQGRDNEQF
TRBV15	TRBJ1-1	.	ATSKPDRTTEAF
TRBV19	TRBJ1-4	TRBD1	ASSVQGGREKLF
TRBV5-1	TRBJ2-7	TRBD1	ASSRDRGRYEQY
TRBV30	TRBJ1-2	.	AWQGRSLGGYT
TRBV18	TRBJ1-6	.	ASSPPQGSSYNSPLH
TRBV14	TRBJ2-7	.	ASSQGADYEQY
TRBV7-3	TRBJ2-3	.	ASSLNTGDTQY
TRBV28	TRBJ2-1	.	ASSDRQAGQF
TRBV27	TRBJ2-7	.	ASSLLPQGREQY
TRBV7-9	TRBJ1-4	TRBD1	ASTLGDSFNEKLF
TRBV9	TRBJ2-2	.	ASNVQGNTGELF
TRBV19	TRBJ1-5	.	ASSIDPGQPQH
TRBV5-4	TRBJ1-4	.	ASSLGATNEKLF
TRBV2	TRBJ1-3	TRBD1	ASTPQGGSGNTIY
TRBV20-1	TRBJ1-1	TRBD1	SAPQGRQAF
TRBV7-2	TRBJ1-2	.	ASSLWPEGGLGGYT
TRBV12-3/TRBV12-4	TRBJ2-1	TRBD1	ASSFRGNNEQF
TRBV18	TRBJ1-1	.	ASSPNGMNTEAF
TRBV30	TRBJ1-6	TRBD1	AWSRSGGANYNSPLH
TRBV2	TRBJ1-6	TRBD1	ASSDRAANSPLH
TRBV5-1	TRBJ2-3	.	ASSLLQVGTDTQY
TRBV2	TRBJ1-1	.	ASSERENTEAF
TRBV28	TRBJ1-4	.	ASSSPGRHNEKLF
TRBV5-1	TRBJ2-7	TRBD2	ASSSRLAGTHEQY
TRBV18	TRBJ2-1	TRBD1	ASSPNPPGQGYNEQF
TRBV30	TRBJ1-1	.	AWSLLEGTEAF
TRBV7-6	TRBJ1-4	.	ASSLWGGNEKLF
TRBV4-2	TRBJ2-7	TRBD1	ASSQGTGLSYEQY
TRBV4-1	TRBJ2-3	TRBD2	ASGFSGGTDTQY
TRBV29-1	TRBJ1-2	TRBD1	SVASTGDKFDGYT
TRBV5-1	TRBJ1-1	TRBD1	ASSTQPGGTEAF
TRBV14	TRBJ1-1	.	ASSQSRNTEAF
TRBV12-3/TRBV12-4	TRBJ1-2	.	ASSQTSTMGYT
TRBV30	TRBJ1-6	TRBD1	AWKRGGNSPLH
TRBV3-1/TRBV3-2	TRBJ2-7	TRBD2	ASSQDLWTSYEQY
TRBV7-2	TRBJ2-6	.	ASSPWAGSSGANVLT
TRBV19	TRBJ2-3	.	ASTTSGEGRTDTQY
TRBV6-5	TRBJ1-1	.	ATGSAKTEAF
TRBV28	TRBJ1-1	.	ASSLWEDGTRNTEAF
TRBV15	TRBJ2-7	.	ATSRGGFEQY
TRBV30	TRBJ1-6	.	AWSVTGRNSPLH
TRBV27	TRBJ1-1	.	ASSLGHRGTEAF